This T cell receptor beta chain was sequenced in a study of graft-versus-host responses after intestinal transplantation. Whole-study context: Multivisceral, liver-intestinal, or isolated intestinal grafts were transplanted into recipients. The study's findings and limits: Where graft-donor T cell macrochimerism was present, patients had high graft-versus-host to host-versus-graft clonal ratios in allografts. Recipient marrow harbored GvH clones, some of which surfaced first in ileum or blood.

Clones were read by immunoSEQ multiplex PCR, and TCRdb kept only the in-frame ones, dropping some. The sample yields fewer than 50,000 clones, 70% to 85% seen once. With respect to this clone: Its antigen is currently unknown.

The sequencing used unstimulated CD4+ T cells sorted from spleen or lymph node cells, collected before transplant. This clonotype was sampled from a human donor who was the organ donor for an intestinal transplant.

DNA of the CDR3: TGTGCCAGCAGCTTAAGGGCAGACCCACGTTCTGGCTACACCTTC. It translates to CASSLRADPRSGYTF. The rearrangement links TRBV7-2 to TRBJ1-2; D not resolved. The length of the CDR3 is 15 residues. Trimming shortened V by 2 bases and J by 7 bases, and 17 bases separated the two germline ends. In germline, CDR1 is SGHTA, CDR2 FQGNSA.